Listed here are 9 T cell receptor beta chains from one sample, sequenced in a study of blood T cells in healthy people across ages. Primers used in a second PCR of roughly 6 to 11 cycles were a sample-barcoded 5' primer and a J-beta primer mix. TCRdb independently ran MiXCR on the 5' RACE reads; one entry per CDR3 protein. The table includes about 750,000 distinct CDR3 sequences, approximately 55% detected once. The sequencing input was blood. These receptors came from a man at least 80 years old in good health.

The sample holds a few counts of this clonotype. The chain uses TRBV7-2 and TRBJ2-7; 11 bases are a match to TRBD2. V lost 4 bases and J lost 5; bases outside the gene matches: 4. In germline, CDR1 is SGHTA, CDR2 FQGNSA. The CDR3 is 14 amino acids. CDR3 region: CASSSSGRSHEQYF. For the CDR3, the DNA is TGTGCCAGCAGCTCTAGCGGGAGGTCCCACGAGCAGTACTTC.

This clonotype was counted between two and nine times. V and J are TRBV11-2 and TRBJ2-1; possible D gene TRBD2, 6 bases. Trimming removed 2 bases from V and 8 bases from J, with 16 bases in between. The CDR3 has 15 amino acids. CDR1 is SGHAT and CDR2 is FQNNGV in the germline V gene. Here the CDR3 reads CASSLRVSGPHEQFF. CDR3 coding DNA: TGTGCCAGCAGCTTACGGGTTAGCGGACCCCATGAGCAGTTCTTC.

This chain links TRBV12-3 or TRBV12-4 with TRBJ1-2; D gene unclear. The CDR3 is made up of 15 amino acids. V gave up 2 bases and J gave up 7 bases, with 17 bases separating them. As DNA, the CDR3 is TGTGCCAGCAGTTTACGGCAGGTCATTCCTATTGGCTACACCTTC. This translates into CASSLRQVIPIGYTF.

The chain employs TRBV20-1 and TRBJ2-4; D is undetermined. The CDR3 has 17 amino acids. CDR1 is DFQATT and CDR2 is SNEGSKA in the germline V gene (reference sequence). Trimming pared 0 bases from V and 0 bases from J, leaving 15 bases between. CDR3 DNA: TGCAGTGCTAGAGATCCCTCACTCGGGTTAGCCAAAAACATTCAGTACTTC. As protein: CSARDPSLGLAKNIQYF.

This clonotype occurred a few times. The J gene is TRBJ2-1, the V gene TRBV15, with 9 nucleotides matching TRBD1. J was trimmed by 6 bases and V by 3 bases; bases with no gene match: 6. The CDR3 sequence is 15 residues long. Germline V gene lookup returns CDR1 LNHNV and CDR2 YYDKDF (reference sequence). The CDR3, as DNA: TGTGCCACCAGCAGCCCCCCGGGACAGGGCAATGAGCAGTTCTTC. Protein product: CATSSPPGQGNEQFF.

The genes are TRBV12-3 or TRBV12-4 and TRBJ2-1; TRBD2 aligns across 10 bases. The CDR3 is made up of 15 amino acids. The J segment lost 6 bases and the V segment lost 8 bases, leaving 10 bases of the junction unmatched. CDR3 in amino acids: CASGPGTSAGNEQFF. The CDR3 nucleotides read TGTGCCAGCGGACCGGGGACTAGCGCGGGCAATGAGCAGTTCTTC.

The V call is TRBV5-1, the J call TRBJ2-4; D is tentatively TRBD1 or TRBD2 (6 bases each). Gene TRBJ2-5 matches the end of the DNA better, so the J call may be wrong. Germline values: CDR1 SGHRS, CDR2 YFSETQ. CDR3 length: 15 residues. The DNA of the CDR3 is TGCGCCAGCAATAAAGGGGGAGGCTGGGGAGAGACCCAGTACTTC. It encodes CASNKGGGWGETQYF.

V usage is TRBV20-1 and J usage is TRBJ1-1, with D tentatively TRBD1 (5 bases). Between the trimmed V and J ends, which lost 7 bases and 1 base, there was a span of 13 bases. This CDR3 comprises 13 residues. CDR1 and CDR2 (germline): DFQATT, SNEGSKA (reference sequence). In nucleotides, the CDR3 is TGCAGTGTAAGAAGGGGTAGGAACACTGAAGCTTTCTTT. The encoded protein is CSVRRGRNTEAFF.

The V gene is TRBV3-1, the J gene TRBJ2-3, with unresolved D. CDR1 and CDR2 (germline): LGHDT, YNNKEL (reference sequence). Trimming removed 0 bases at V and 14 bases at J, with 21 bases between. The CDR3 covers 15 residues. The CDR3 coding sequence is TGTGCCAGCAGCCAAGACCTGGTACCAGGTAGATACGCGTATTTT. The encoded protein is CASSQDLVPGRYAYF.